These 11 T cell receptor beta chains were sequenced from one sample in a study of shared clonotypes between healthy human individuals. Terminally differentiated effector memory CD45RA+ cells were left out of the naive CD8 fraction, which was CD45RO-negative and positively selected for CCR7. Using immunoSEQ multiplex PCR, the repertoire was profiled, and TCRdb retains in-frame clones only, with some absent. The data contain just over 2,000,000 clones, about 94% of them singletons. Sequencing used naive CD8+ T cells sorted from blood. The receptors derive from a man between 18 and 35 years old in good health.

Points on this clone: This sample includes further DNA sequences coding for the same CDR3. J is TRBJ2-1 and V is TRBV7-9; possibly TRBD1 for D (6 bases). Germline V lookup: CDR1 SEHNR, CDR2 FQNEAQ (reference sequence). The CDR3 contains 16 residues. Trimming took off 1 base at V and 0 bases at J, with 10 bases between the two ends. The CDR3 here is CASSLVGGSSYNEQFF. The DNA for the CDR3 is TGTGCCAGCAGCTTAGTAGGGGGAAGCTCCTACAATGAGCAGTTCTTC.

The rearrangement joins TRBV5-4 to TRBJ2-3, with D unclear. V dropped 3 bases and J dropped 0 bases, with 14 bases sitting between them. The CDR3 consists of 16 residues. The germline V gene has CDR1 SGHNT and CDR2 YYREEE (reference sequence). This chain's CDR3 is CASSSPMMASTDTQYF. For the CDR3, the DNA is TGTGCCAGCAGCTCCCCTATGATGGCGAGCACAGATACGCAGTATTTT.

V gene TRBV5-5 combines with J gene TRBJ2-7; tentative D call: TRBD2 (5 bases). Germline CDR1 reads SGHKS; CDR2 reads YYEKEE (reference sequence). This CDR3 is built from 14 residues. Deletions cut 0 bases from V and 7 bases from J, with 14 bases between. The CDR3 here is CASSLGSPAGEQYF. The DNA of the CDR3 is TGTGCCAGCAGCTTGGGGAGTCCGGCGGGTGAGCAGTACTTC.

CDR3 residues: CASSQATASNEKLFF. CDR3 in DNA: TGCGCCAGCAGCCAAGCTACAGCCAGTAATGAAAAACTGTTTTTT. V is TRBV4-1 and J is TRBJ1-4; D is undetermined. There are 15 residues in the CDR3. Trimming pared 1 base from V and 4 bases from J, leaving 10 bases between. Germline CDR1 reads MGHRA; CDR2 reads YSYEKL.

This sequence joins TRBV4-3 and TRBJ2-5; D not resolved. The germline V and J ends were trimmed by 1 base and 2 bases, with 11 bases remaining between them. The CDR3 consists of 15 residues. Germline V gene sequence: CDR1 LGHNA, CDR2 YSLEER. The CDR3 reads CASSQVLGRQETQYF. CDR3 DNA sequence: TGCGCCAGCAGCCAAGTTCTGGGAAGGCAAGAGACCCAGTACTTC.

The CDR3 here is CASSLELGEKLFF. The DNA for the CDR3 is TGTGCCAGCAGCTTAGAGCTGGGGGAAAAACTGTTTTTT. V is TRBV7-6 and J is TRBJ1-4; D is ambiguous. The V end lost 1 base, the J end lost 8 bases, and 8 bases lay between the germline ends. The CDR3 is made up of 13 amino acids. Germline V CDR1 and CDR2: SGHVS, FNYEAQ.

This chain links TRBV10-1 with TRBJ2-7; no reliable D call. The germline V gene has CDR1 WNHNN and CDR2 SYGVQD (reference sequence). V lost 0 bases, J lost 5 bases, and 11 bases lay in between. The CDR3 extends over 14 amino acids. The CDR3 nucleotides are TGCGCCAGCAGTGAGTCGGGCAGACCGGACGAGCAGTACTTC. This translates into CASSESGRPDEQYF.

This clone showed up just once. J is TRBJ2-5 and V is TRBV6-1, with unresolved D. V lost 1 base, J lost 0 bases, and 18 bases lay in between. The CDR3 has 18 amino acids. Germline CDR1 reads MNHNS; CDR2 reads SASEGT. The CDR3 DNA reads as TGTGCCAGCAGTGAAGAAGCTGGCTGGCTCCATTACCAAGAGACCCAGTACTTC. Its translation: CASSEEAGWLHYQETQYF.

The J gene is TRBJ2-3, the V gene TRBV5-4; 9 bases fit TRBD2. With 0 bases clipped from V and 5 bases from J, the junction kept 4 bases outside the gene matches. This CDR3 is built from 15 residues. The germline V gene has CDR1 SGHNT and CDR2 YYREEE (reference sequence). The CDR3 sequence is CASSLVAGVIDTQYF. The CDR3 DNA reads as TGTGCCAGCAGCTTGGTAGCGGGAGTAATAGATACGCAGTATTTT.

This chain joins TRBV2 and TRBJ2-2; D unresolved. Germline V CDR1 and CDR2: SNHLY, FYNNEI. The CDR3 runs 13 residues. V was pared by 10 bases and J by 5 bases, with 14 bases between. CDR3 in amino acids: CATRGYQTGELFF. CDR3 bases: TGTGCCACCCGTGGGTATCAAACCGGGGAGCTGTTTTTT.

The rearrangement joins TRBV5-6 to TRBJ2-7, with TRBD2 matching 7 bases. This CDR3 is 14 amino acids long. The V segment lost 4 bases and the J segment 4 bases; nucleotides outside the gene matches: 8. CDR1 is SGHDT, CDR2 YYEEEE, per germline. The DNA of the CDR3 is TGTGCCAGCAGCCTGACTAGCTCTGAGTACGAGCAGTACTTC. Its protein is CASSLTSSEYEQYF.